The T cell receptor beta chain described here comes from a study of cytomegalovirus exposure and HLA in healthy donors. This clone was found a few times. V shed 4 bases and J 2 bases; nucleotides not matched to a gene: 4. The germline gives CDR1 SGHVS, CDR2 FQNEAQ. The CDR3 contains 15 residues. The PCR used 60 Vbeta and 13 Jbeta primers. Profiling relied on immunoSEQ multiplex PCR, and the TCRdb table lists in-frame clones only, not all of them. The profile shows around 170,000 clones, roughly 80% of them singletons. The chain couples TRBV7-8 to TRBJ1-5; 8 nucleotides match TRBD1. Material for sequencing was PBMCs. The sequence was obtained from a man aged 50 to 59 in good health and CMV-seropositive. CDR3 protein: CASSSGQVGNQPQHF. CDR3 bases: TGTGCCAGCAGCTCGGGACAGGTCGGCAATCAGCCCCAGCATTTT.